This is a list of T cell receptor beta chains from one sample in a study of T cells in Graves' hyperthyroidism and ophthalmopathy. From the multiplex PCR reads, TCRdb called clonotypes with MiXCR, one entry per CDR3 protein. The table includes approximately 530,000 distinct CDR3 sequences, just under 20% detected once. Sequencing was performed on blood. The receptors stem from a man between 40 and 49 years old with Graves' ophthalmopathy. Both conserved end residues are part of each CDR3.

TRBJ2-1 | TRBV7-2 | CASSFLAVYNEQFF
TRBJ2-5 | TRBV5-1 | CASSSPSNNNQETQYF
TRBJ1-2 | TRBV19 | CASGGDRGHGYTF
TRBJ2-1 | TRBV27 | CASSLSGQLYNEQFF
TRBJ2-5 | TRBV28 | CASGPSSWDMTQETQYF
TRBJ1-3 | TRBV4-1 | CASSQKDRTWGPGNTIYF
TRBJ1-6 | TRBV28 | CATTPPRGPLHF
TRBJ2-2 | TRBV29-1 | CSALGIPAGELFF
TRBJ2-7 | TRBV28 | CATRQDSYEQYF
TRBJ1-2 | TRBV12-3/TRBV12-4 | CASSSPTGGYGYTF
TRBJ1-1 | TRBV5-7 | CASSLLGQGRNTEAFF
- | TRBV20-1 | CSANLAGGPYEQFF
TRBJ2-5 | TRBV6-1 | CASWGARETQYF
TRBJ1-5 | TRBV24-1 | CATSDPPILVGQPQHF
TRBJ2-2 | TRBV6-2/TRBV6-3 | CASSYFQVTTGELFF
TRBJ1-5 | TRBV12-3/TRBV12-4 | CASSLAPRDGSNQPQHF
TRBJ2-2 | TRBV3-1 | CASSQVAGGSTGELFF
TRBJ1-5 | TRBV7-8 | CASSLDGGQPQHF
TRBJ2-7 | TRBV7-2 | CASSRGLEKGYEQYF
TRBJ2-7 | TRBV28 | CASSLRTLRGEQYF
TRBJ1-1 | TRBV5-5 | CASSNGAPEGLNTEAFF
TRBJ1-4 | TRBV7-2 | CASSLRAGGNEKLFF
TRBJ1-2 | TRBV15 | CATSREGSMVDGYTF
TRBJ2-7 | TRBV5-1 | CASSLAGGAGYEQYF
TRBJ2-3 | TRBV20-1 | CSASVPLAGEADTQYF
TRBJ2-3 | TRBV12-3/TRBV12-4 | CASNPTGTGQITDTQYF
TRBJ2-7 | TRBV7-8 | CASSLDPVSSYEQYF
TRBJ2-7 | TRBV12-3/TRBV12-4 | CASSFPTLSAYEQYF
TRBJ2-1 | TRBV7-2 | CASSVGGWTYNEQFF
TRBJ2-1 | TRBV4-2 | CASSSRGLAGRDNEQFF
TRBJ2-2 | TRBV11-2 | CASSFGGFTGELFF
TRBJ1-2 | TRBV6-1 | CASSEAAGNYGYTF
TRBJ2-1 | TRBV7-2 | CASSLGTSGINEQFF
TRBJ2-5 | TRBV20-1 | CSASRGQGHQETQYF
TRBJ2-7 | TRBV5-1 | CASSGGTFHEQYF
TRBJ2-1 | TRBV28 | CASSLWDSGRDNEQFF
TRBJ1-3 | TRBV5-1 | CASSGTGNTIYF
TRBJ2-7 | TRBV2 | CASSTRGDEQYF
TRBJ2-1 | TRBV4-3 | CASSQSSVRVGYRDEQFF
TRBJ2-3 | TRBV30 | CALGLHSTDTQYF
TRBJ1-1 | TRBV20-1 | CSARVGANTEAFF
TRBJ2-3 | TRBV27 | CASWTGTDTQYF
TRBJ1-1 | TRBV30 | CACPDKEAFF